The 5 T cell receptor beta chains below all came from one sample that was sequenced in a study of massively parallel sequencing of T cell beta chains. In TCRdb, the 5' RACE reads were re-called with MiXCR into one record per CDR3 protein. The repertoire consists of 4,000 to 4,500 distinct CDR3 sequences, with 30% to 45% occurring once and the leading ten covering 2.9%. The sequenced sample consisted of commercial RNA from peripheral blood pooled from many donors. These receptors came from a pool of human donors in good health; the sample was commercial RNA pooled from many donors.

The V and J genes are TRBV20-1 and TRBJ2-3; D might be TRBD2 (5 bases). From germline, CDR1 is DFQATT and CDR2 SNEGSKA (reference sequence). CDR3 length: 14 amino acids. V lost 1 base and J 5 bases, leaving 13 bases between the germline ends. DNA of the CDR3: TGCAGTGCTAGAGTAGCGATTGGGATAGATACGCAGTATTTT. Translated: CSARVAIGIDTQYF.

V is TRBV7-2 and J is TRBJ2-7; no reliable D call. Germline lookup yields CDR1 SGHTA and CDR2 FQGNSA. This CDR3 is built from 13 residues. Trimming took 2 bases from V and 4 from J, leaving 9 bases between them. As DNA, the CDR3 is TGTGCCAGCAGCTTACGAGTGAGATACGAGCAGTACTTC. This sequence encodes CASSLRVRYEQYF.

The table lists this clonotype with a few counts. The chain has TRBV20-1 and TRBJ2-7; D may be TRBD1 (6 bases). The germline V and J ends were trimmed by 6 bases and 2 bases, with 14 bases remaining between them. CDR3 size: 13 residues. The germline V gene encodes CDR1 DFQATT and CDR2 SNEGSKA (reference sequence). The DNA of the CDR3 is TGCAGTGCCCCCGGGACAACAGCCTACGAGCAGTACTTC. This gives the protein CSAPGTTAYEQYF.

The J gene is TRBJ2-3, the V gene TRBV10-3; D is undetermined. This CDR3 is 11 amino acids long. Germline V gene lookup returns CDR1 ENHRY and CDR2 SYGVKD. The germline V and J ends were trimmed by 4 bases and 5 bases, with 4 bases remaining between them. The CDR3 protein is CAISVQDTQYF. CDR3 DNA: TGTGCCATCAGTGTCCAAGATACGCAGTATTTT.

The rearrangement links TRBV10-3 to TRBJ1-5; D is undetermined. The CDR3 covers 13 residues. Germline V gives CDR1 ENHRY, CDR2 SYGVKD. With 7 bases removed from V and 2 bases from J, the gap between germline ends came to 9 bases. CDR3 nucleotides: TGTGCCATCAAATCTGAGGGCAATCAGCCCCAGCATTTT. Protein sequence: CAIKSEGNQPQHF.